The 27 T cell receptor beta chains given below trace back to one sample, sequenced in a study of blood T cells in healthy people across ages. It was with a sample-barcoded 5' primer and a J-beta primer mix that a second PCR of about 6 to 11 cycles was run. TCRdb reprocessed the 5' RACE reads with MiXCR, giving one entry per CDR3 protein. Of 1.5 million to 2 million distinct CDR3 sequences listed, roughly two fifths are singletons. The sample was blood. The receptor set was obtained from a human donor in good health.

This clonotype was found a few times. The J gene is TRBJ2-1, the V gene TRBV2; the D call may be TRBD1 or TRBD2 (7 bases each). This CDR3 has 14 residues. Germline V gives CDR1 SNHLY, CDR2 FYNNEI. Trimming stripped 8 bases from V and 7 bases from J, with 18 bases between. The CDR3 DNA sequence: TGTGCCAGCGGGGGGGACAGCCCGGGGAATGAGCAGTTCTTC. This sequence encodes CASGGDSPGNEQFF.

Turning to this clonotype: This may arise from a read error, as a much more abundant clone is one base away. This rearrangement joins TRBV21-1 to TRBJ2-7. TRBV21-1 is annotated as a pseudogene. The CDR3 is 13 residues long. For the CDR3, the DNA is TGTGCCAGCGTATCAACCCACCTTCTCGAGCAGTACTTC. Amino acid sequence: CASVSTHLLEQYF.

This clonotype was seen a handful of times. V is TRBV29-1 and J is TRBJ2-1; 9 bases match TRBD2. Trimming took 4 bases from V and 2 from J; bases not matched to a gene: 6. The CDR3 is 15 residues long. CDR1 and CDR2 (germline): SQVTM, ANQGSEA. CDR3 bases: TGCAGCGTTGTGGGCGGGGGGGTTACCTACAATGAGCAGTTCTTC. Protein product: CSVVGGGVTYNEQFF.

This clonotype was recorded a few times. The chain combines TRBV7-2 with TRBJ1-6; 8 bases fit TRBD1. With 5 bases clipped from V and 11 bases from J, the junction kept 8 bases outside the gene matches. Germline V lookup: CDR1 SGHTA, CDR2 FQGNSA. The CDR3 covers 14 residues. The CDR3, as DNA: TGTGCCAGCAGCGCAACAGGGGGTCCGACACCCCTCCACTTT. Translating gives CASSATGGPTPLHF.

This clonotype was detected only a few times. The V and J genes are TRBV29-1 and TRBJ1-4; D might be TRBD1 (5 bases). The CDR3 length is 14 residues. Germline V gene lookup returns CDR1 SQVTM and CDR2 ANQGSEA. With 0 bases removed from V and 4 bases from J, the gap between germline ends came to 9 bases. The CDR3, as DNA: TGCAGCGTTGAAGATGAAGGGGTTAATGAAAAACTGTTTTTT. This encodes CSVEDEGVNEKLFF.

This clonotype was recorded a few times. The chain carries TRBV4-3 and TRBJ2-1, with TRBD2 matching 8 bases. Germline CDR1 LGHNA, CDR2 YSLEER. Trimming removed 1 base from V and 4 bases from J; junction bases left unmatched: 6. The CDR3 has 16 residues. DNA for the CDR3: TGCGCCAGCAGCCAAGGGACAGCGGGGGAGTACAATGAGCAGTTCTTC. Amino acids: CASSQGTAGEYNEQFF.

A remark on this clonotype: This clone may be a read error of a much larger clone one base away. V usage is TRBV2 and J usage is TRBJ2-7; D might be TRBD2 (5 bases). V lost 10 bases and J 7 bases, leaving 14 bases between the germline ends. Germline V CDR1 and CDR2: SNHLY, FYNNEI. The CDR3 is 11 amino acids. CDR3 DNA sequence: TGTGCCATTGAGGGCTACAATGAGCAGTACTTC. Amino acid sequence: CAIEGYNEQYF.

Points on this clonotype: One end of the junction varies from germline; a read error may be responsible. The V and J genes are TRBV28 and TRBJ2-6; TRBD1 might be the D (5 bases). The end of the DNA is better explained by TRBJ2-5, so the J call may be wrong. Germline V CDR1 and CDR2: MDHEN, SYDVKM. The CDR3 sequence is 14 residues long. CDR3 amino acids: CATNLDSLQEIQYF. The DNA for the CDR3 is TGTGCCACCAACCTAGACAGTCTACAAGAGATCCAGTACTTC.

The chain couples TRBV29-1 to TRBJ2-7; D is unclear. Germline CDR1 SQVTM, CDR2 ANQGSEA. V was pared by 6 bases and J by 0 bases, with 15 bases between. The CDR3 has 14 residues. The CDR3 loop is CSVDGADSSYEQYF. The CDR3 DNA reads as TGCAGCGTGGACGGTGCGGATAGCTCCTACGAGCAGTACTTC.

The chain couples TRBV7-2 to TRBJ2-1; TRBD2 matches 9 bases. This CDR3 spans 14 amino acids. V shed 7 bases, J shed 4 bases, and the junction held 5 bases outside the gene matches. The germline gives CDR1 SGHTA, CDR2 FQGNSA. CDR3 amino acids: CASIPSGAYNEQFF. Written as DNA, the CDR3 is TGTGCCAGCATCCCTAGCGGGGCTTACAATGAGCAGTTCTTC. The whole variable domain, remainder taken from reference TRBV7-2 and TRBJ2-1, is GAGVSQSPSNKVTEKGKDVELRCDPISGHTALYWYRQSLGQGLEFLIYFQGNSAPDKSGLPSDRFSAERTGGSVSTLTIQRTQQEDSAVYLCASIPSGAYNEQFFGPGTRLTVL.

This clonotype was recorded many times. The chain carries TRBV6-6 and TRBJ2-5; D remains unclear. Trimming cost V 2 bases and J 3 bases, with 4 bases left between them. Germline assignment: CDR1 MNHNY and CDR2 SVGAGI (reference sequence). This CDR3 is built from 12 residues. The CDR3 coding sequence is TGTGCCAGCAGTTACGCGGAAGAGACCCAGTACTTC. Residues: CASSYAEETQYF.

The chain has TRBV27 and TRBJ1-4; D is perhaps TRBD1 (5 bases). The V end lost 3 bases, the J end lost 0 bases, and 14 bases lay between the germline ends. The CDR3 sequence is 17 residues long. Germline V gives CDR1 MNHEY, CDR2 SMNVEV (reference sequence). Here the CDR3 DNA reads TGTGCCAGCAGTTTTCGCGCCTTGGGGGCAACTAATGAAAAACTGTTTTTT. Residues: CASSFRALGATNEKLFF.

The CDR3 reads CASSDPQGYEQYF. The CDR3 DNA reads as TGCGCCAGCAGCGACCCGCAGGGCTACGAGCAGTACTTC. This chain uses TRBV5-1 with TRBJ2-7, with TRBD1 as a possible D gene (5 bases). Germline CDR1 SGHRS, CDR2 YFSETQ. The CDR3 runs 13 residues. Trimming removed 4 bases at V and 3 bases at J, with 11 bases between.

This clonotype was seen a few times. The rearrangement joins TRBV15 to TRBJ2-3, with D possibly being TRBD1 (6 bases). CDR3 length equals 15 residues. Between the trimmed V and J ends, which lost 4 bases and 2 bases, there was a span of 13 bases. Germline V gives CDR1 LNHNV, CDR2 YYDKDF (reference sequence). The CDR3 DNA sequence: TGTGCCACCAGCATAAGGGGGATTATCACAGATACGCAGTATTTT. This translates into CATSIRGIITDTQYF.

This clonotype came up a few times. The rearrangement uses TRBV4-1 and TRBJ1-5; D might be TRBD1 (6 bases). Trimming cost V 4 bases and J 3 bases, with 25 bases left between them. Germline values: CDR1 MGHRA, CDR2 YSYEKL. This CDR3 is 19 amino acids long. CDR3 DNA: TGCGCCAGCAGCCTTTTCCCGGCGGCAGGGGAGTCCGTCAATCAGCCCCAGCATTTT. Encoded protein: CASSLFPAAGESVNQPQHF.

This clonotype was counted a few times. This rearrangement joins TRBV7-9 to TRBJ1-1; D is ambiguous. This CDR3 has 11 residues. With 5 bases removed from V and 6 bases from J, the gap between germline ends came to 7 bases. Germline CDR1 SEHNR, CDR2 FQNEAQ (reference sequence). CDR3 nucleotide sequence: TGTGCCAGCAGCAATGGGGCTGAAGCTTTCTTT. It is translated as CASSNGAEAFF.

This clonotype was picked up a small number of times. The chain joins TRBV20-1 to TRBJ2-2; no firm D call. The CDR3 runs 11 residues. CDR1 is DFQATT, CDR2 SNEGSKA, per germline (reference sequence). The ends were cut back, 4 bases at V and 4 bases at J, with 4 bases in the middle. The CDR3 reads CSATITGELFF. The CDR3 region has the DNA TGCAGTGCTACGATCACCGGGGAGCTGTTTTTT.

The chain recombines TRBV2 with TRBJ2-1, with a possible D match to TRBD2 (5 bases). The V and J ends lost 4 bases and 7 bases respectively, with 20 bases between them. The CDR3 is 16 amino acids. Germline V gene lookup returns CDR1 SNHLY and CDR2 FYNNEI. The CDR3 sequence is CASSVSSRGIRNEQFF. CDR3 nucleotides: TGTGCCAGCAGTGTTTCCAGTCGGGGAATCCGGAATGAGCAGTTCTTC.

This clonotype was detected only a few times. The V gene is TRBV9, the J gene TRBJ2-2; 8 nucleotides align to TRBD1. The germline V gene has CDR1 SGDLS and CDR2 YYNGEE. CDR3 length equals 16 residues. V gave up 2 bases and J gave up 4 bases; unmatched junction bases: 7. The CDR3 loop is CASSVKSGGGTGELFF. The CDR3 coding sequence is TGTGCCAGCAGCGTTAAATCAGGGGGCGGCACCGGGGAGCTGTTTTTT.

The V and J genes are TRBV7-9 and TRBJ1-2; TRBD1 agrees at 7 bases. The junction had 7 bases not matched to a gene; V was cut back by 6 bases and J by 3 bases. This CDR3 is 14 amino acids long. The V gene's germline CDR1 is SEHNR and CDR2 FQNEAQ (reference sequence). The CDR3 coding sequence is TGTGCCAGCAGTCAACCGGGACAGTACTATGGCTACACCTTC. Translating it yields CASSQPGQYYGYTF.

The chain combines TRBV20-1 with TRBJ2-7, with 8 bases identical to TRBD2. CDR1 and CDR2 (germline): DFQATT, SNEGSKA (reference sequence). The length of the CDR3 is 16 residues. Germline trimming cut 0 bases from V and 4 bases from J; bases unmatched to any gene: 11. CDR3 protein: CSARDLFVGGAYEQYF. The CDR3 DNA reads TGCAGTGCTAGAGATCTGTTTGTCGGGGGGGCATACGAGCAGTACTTC.

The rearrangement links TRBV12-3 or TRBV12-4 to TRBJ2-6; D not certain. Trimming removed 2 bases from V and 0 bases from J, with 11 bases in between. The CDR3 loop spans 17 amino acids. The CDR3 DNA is TGTGCCAGCAGTTTATCAACCCAGGACTCTGGGGCCAACGTCCTGACTTTC. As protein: CASSLSTQDSGANVLTF.

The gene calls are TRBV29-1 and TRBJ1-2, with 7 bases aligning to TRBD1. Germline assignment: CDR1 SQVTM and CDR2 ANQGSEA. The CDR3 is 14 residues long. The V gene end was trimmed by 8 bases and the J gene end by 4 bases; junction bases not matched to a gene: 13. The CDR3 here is CSIELQGRPYGYTF. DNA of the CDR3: TGCAGCATAGAACTACAGGGGAGGCCCTATGGCTACACCTTC.

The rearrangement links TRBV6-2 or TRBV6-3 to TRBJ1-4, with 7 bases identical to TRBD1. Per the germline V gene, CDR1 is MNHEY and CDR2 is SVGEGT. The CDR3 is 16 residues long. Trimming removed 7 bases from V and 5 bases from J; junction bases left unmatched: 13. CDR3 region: CASTTFIGTVNEKLFF. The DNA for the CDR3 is TGTGCCAGCACCACATTCATCGGGACAGTGAATGAAAAACTGTTTTTT.

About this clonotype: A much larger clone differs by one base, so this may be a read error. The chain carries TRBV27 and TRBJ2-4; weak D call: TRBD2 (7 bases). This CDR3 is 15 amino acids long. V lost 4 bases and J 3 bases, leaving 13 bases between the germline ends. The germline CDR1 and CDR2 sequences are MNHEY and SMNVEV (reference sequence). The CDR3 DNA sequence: TGTGCCAGCAGTTGGGGGGGCTCTAACAAAAACATTCAGTACTTC. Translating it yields CASSWGGSNKNIQYF.

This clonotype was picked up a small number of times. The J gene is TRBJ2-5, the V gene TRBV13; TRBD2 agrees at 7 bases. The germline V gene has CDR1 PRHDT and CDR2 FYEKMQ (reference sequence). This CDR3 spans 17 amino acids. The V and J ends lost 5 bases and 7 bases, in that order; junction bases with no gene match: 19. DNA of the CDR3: TGTGCCAGCAGCGAATCCAAGCTAGCGGCCACAAAAAGGACCCAGTACTTC. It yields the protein CASSESKLAATKRTQYF.

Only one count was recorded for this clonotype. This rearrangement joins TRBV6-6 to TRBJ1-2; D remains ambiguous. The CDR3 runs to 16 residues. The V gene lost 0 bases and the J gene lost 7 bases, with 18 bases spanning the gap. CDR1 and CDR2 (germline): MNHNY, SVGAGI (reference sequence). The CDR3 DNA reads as TGTGCCAGCAGTTACTCACCGGATGGTTGGCGTATTGGCTACACCTTC. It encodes CASSYSPDGWRIGYTF.